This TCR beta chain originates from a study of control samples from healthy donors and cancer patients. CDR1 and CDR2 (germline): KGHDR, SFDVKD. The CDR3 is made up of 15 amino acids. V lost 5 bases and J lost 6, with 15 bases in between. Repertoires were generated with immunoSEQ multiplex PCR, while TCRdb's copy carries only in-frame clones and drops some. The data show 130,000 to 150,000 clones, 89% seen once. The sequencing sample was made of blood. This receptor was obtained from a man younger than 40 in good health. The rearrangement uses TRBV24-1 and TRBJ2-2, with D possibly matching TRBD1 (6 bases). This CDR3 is CATSAYRAQPGELFF. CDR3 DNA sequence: TGTGCCACCAGTGCCTACAGGGCTCAGCCCGGGGAGCTGTTTTTT.